The 32 T cell receptor beta chains in this list originate from one sample, sequenced in a study of T cells after yellow fever vaccination. TCRdb processed the 5' RACE reads anew with MiXCR; each CDR3 protein has one entry. The sample yields approximately 300,000 distinct CDR3 sequences, about 6.6% seen once. The specimen was PBMCs, collected around 45 days after the first yellow fever vaccination. These receptors all come from a man aged 18 to 35 who received the YFV17D yellow fever vaccine.

The chain joins TRBV20-1 to TRBJ2-1, with 8 bases aligning to TRBD2. V lost 6 bases to trimming and J lost 8 bases; unmatched junction nucleotides: 9. This CDR3 is built from 13 residues. Germline V gene lookup returns CDR1 DFQATT and CDR2 SNEGSKA (reference sequence). The CDR3 reads CSAKGTSRDEQFF. The CDR3 nucleotides read TGCAGTGCCAAAGGGACTAGTCGCGATGAGCAGTTCTTC.

This chain uses TRBV12-3 or TRBV12-4 with TRBJ2-1; 7 bases agree with TRBD2. The CDR3 covers 13 residues. V was clipped by 0 bases and J by 13 bases; unmatched bases: 6. CDR3 sequence reads: CASSLALLAGQFF. DNA for the CDR3: TGTGCCAGCAGTTTAGCACTATTAGCGGGCCAGTTCTTC.

This clonotype has just a few counts. This chain links TRBV5-1 with TRBJ2-2, with D possibly being TRBD1 (5 bases). Trimming removed 7 bases from V and 5 bases from J, with 12 bases in between. The germline gives CDR1 SGHRS, CDR2 YFSETQ. The CDR3 runs 13 residues. The CDR3 DNA follows: TGCGCCAGCGACAGCCGTGAGACCGGGGAGCTGTTTTTT. Translation: CASDSRETGELFF.

Many counts were recorded for this clonotype. This chain joins TRBV14 and TRBJ1-3; TRBD1 might be the D (5 bases). The CDR3 sequence is 16 residues long. Germline CDR1 is SGHDN and CDR2 is FVKESK. The V end was cut by 0 bases, the J end by 3 bases, with 12 bases between. Written as DNA, the CDR3 is TGTGCCAGCAGCCAAGACCCAGGGAGGATTGGAAACACCATATATTTT. Translating gives CASSQDPGRIGNTIYF.

This clonotype has only a few counts. The CDR3 is CASSLVNGRTNTEAFF. CDR3 bases: TGCGCCAGCAGCTTGGTTAACGGACGGACCAACACTGAAGCTTTCTTT. This chain uses TRBV5-1 with TRBJ1-1; D remains unclear. Germline V CDR1 and CDR2: SGHRS, YFSETQ. The CDR3 sequence is 16 residues long. The germline V and J ends were trimmed by 0 bases and 2 bases, with 14 bases remaining between them.

The chain is built from TRBV28 and TRBJ2-7, with TRBD2 matching 8 bases. Germline CDR1 reads MDHEN; CDR2 reads SYDVKM. There are 14 residues in the CDR3. With V trimmed by 7 bases and J by 2 bases, 7 bases remained unmatched. The CDR3 protein is CASNSGGRAYEQYV. Here the CDR3 DNA reads TGTGCCAGCAACTCGGGGGGGCGAGCCTACGAGCAGTACGTC.

The gene calls are TRBV6-4 and TRBJ2-2; D is perhaps TRBD1 (6 bases). CDR1 and CDR2 (germline): MRHNA, SNTAGT. V shed 0 bases and J shed 1 base, with 6 bases lying between them. CDR3 size: 15 residues. The CDR3 spells CASSDSQGNTGELFF. Written as DNA, the CDR3 is TGTGCCAGCAGTGACTCACAGGGGAACACCGGGGAGCTGTTTTTT.

This clonotype was seen a few times. V gene TRBV20-1 combines with J gene TRBJ1-5; D possibly corresponds to TRBD1 (6 bases). V was shortened by 3 bases and J by 6 bases, with 12 bases between the two germline ends. Germline CDR1 reads DFQATT; CDR2 reads SNEGSKA (reference sequence). This CDR3 has 13 residues. This CDR3 reads CSARTGGGQPQHF. The CDR3, as DNA: TGCAGTGCTAGGACGGGGGGCGGTCAGCCCCAGCATTTT.

This clonotype has a handful of counts. The CDR3 coding sequence is TGTGCCAGCAGCTTCGTACAGGGGGCAAACACTGAAGCTTTCTTT. Its protein is CASSFVQGANTEAFF. The chain is built from TRBV7-9 and TRBJ1-1; 9 positions match TRBD1. Germline V CDR1 and CDR2: SEHNR, FQNEAQ (reference sequence). V was pared by 3 bases and J by 2 bases, with 4 bases of the junction left unmatched. The CDR3 consists of 15 residues. Based on the CDR3 plus reference TRBV7-9 and TRBJ1-1, the full variable domain is DTGVSQNPRHKITKRGQNVTFRCDPISEHNRLYWYRQTLGQGPEFLTYFQNEAQLEKSRLLSDRFSAERPKGSFSTLEIQRTEQGDSAMYLCASSFVQGANTEAFFGQGTRLTVV.

This clonotype was seen only a few times. The V and J genes are TRBV7-2 and TRBJ1-1, with D unclear. Trimming pared 1 base from V and 0 bases from J, leaving 9 bases between. Germline V gene data show CDR1 as SGHTA and CDR2 as FQGNSA. The CDR3 is made up of 15 amino acids. CDR3 sequence reads: CASSLGVTLNTEAFF. The CDR3 DNA follows: TGTGCCAGCAGCTTAGGGGTGACACTGAACACTGAAGCTTTCTTT.

The rearrangement links TRBV12-3 or TRBV12-4 to TRBJ2-2, with a weak D call TRBD1 (6 bases). V was trimmed by 4 bases and J by 7 bases, leaving 13 bases between them. This CDR3 region has 14 residues. CDR3 sequence reads: CASSSGAARGELFF. Written as DNA, the CDR3 is TGTGCCAGCAGTTCAGGGGCTGCTCGCGGGGAGCTGTTTTTT.

This chain joins TRBV5-1 and TRBJ2-7, with TRBD1 matching 9 bases. This CDR3 comprises 15 residues. V trimming: 3 bases; J trimming: 3 bases; junction bases outside the gene matches: 7. Germline V gene data show CDR1 as SGHRS and CDR2 as YFSETQ. The CDR3 nucleotides are TGCGCCAGCAGCTCCGGGGGGACAGGGTTCTACGAGCAGTACTTC. It codes for CASSSGGTGFYEQYF.

J is TRBJ1-5 and V is TRBV20-1, with no clear D. The CDR3 length is 14 residues. The germline V gene encodes CDR1 DFQATT and CDR2 SNEGSKA (reference sequence). Trimming took off 6 bases at V and 4 bases at J, with 16 bases between the two ends. The CDR3 nucleotides are TGCAGTGCGCCCCCAGCCGGGCCGAATCAGCCCCAGCATTTT. It encodes CSAPPAGPNQPQHF.

This clonotype was picked up a small number of times. This chain joins TRBV9 and TRBJ2-5; D is undetermined. Germline CDR1 SGDLS, CDR2 YYNGEE. Trimming pared 0 bases from V and 4 bases from J, leaving 7 bases between. The length of the CDR3 is 13 residues. CDR3 in DNA: TGTGCCAGCAGCGTAGGGGTGTTAGAGACCCAGTACTTC. Amino acids: CASSVGVLETQYF.

This clonotype occurred a few times. V usage is TRBV20-1 and J usage is TRBJ2-7; 8 bases line up with TRBD1. V lost 0 bases and J lost 2; bases outside the gene matches: 6. Germline CDR1 and CDR2: DFQATT and SNEGSKA (reference sequence). The length of the CDR3 is 15 residues. This chain's CDR3 is CSARDSQGATYEQYV. The CDR3 DNA is TGCAGTGCTAGAGATTCCCAGGGGGCCACCTACGAGCAGTACGTC.

The V and J genes are TRBV7-2 and TRBJ1-1, with 7 nucleotides matching TRBD1. The V gene's germline CDR1 is SGHTA and CDR2 FQGNSA. With V trimmed by 1 base and J by 4 bases, 9 bases remained unmatched. This CDR3 is built from 16 residues. The CDR3 sequence: CASSLGVGRGTTEAFF. CDR3 sequence (DNA): TGTGCCAGCAGCTTAGGCGTCGGCAGGGGGACCACTGAAGCTTTCTTT.

This clonotype has ten or more counts. The V and J genes are TRBV6-2 or TRBV6-3 and TRBJ2-5; D unclear. The CDR3 spans 12 residues. Germline V CDR1 and CDR2: MNHEY, SVGEGT. Trimming cost V 2 bases and J 4 bases, with 5 bases left between them. The CDR3 loop is CASSYPGETQYF. CDR3 coding DNA: TGTGCCAGCAGTTACCCCGGAGAGACCCAGTACTTC.

The V gene is TRBV20-1, the J gene TRBJ2-3; no firm D call. The CDR3 is 15 residues long. From germline, CDR1 is DFQATT and CDR2 SNEGSKA (reference sequence). V lost 0 bases, J lost 0 bases, and 10 bases lay in between. The CDR3 sequence is CSAREGRFSTDTQYF. As DNA, the CDR3 is TGCAGTGCTAGAGAGGGCAGGTTTAGCACAGATACGCAGTATTTT.

This chain uses TRBV5-1 with TRBJ2-2; 9 nucleotides agree with TRBD1. Germline values: CDR1 SGHRS, CDR2 YFSETQ. The CDR3 spans 17 residues. V lost 1 base and J lost 5; bases outside the gene matches: 9. This CDR3 is CASSLPNGTGMTGELFF. CDR3 bases: TGCGCCAGCAGCTTGCCGAACGGGACAGGGATGACCGGGGAGCTGTTTTTT.

The chain is built from TRBV12-3 or TRBV12-4 and TRBJ2-3; 9 nucleotides agree with TRBD2. The V segment lost 5 bases and the J segment 1 base; nucleotides outside the gene matches: 4. The CDR3 spans 15 residues. In DNA form, the CDR3 reads TGTGCCAGCAGTGCTAGCGGGGATCGCACAGATACGCAGTATTTT. Encoded protein: CASSASGDRTDTQYF.

Many counts were recorded for this clonotype. V and J are TRBV19 and TRBJ2-3; weak D call: TRBD2 (6 bases). This CDR3 comprises 16 residues. Germline V gene data show CDR1 as LNHDA and CDR2 as SQIVND (reference sequence). Trimming shortened V by 3 bases and J by 0 bases, and 13 bases separated the two germline ends. The CDR3 loop reads CASSIRRGVSTDTQYF. The CDR3 DNA reads TGTGCCAGTAGTATCAGGCGGGGCGTTAGCACAGATACGCAGTATTTT.

This chain uses TRBV6-2 or TRBV6-3 with TRBJ1-2, with D possibly being TRBD1 (5 bases). The CDR3 is 14 residues long. The germline CDR1 and CDR2 sequences are MNHEY and SVGEGT. V gave up 2 bases and J gave up 7 bases, with 14 bases separating them. In nucleotides, the CDR3 is TGTGCCAGCAGTTACAGATACGCGGGGCTTGGCTACACCTTC. Translating gives CASSYRYAGLGYTF.

The rearrangement joins TRBV12-3 or TRBV12-4 to TRBJ2-7; D unresolved. Trimming shortened V by 2 bases and J by 6 bases, and 14 bases separated the two germline ends. CDR3 size: 14 residues. CDR3 protein: CASSLMLRSGEQYF. The CDR3 nucleotides read TGTGCCAGCAGTTTAATGTTACGGAGTGGCGAGCAGTACTTC.

This chain joins TRBV20-1 and TRBJ2-6, with TRBD1 matching 7 bases. Per the germline V gene, CDR1 is DFQATT and CDR2 is SNEGSKA (reference sequence). The CDR3 consists of 16 residues. Trimming removed 1 base from V and 3 bases from J; junction bases left unmatched: 6. This CDR3 is CSARGQGTGGANVLTF. The DNA for the CDR3 is TGCAGTGCTAGAGGACAGGGAACAGGTGGGGCCAACGTCCTGACTTTC.

Ten or more counts support this clonotype. The chain links TRBV9 to TRBJ2-5, with 8 bases that match TRBD2. This CDR3 spans 16 amino acids. V lost 4 bases, J lost 5 bases, and 13 bases stayed unmatched. CDR1 SGDLS and CDR2 YYNGEE come from the germline V gene. In nucleotides, the CDR3 is TGTGCCAGCAGCATCAGCGGTTCGCCTAGCGGGGAGACCCAGTACTTC. Amino acids: CASSISGSPSGETQYF.

Many counts were recorded for this clonotype. This chain joins TRBV10-3 and TRBJ2-6; the D gene is possibly TRBD1 (6 bases). This CDR3 has 15 residues. The V end was cut by 2 bases, the J end by 2 bases, with 7 bases between. Per germline, CDR1 ENHRY and CDR2 SYGVKD. CDR3 protein: CAISEEGAGANVLTF. CDR3 DNA: TGTGCCATCAGTGAGGAGGGGGCTGGGGCCAACGTCCTGACTTTC.

This clonotype was seen repeatedly, ten times or more. The rearrangement uses TRBV3-1 and TRBJ1-1, with D maybe TRBD1 (6 bases). The CDR3 extends over 14 amino acids. The germline V gene encodes CDR1 LGHDT and CDR2 YNNKEL (reference sequence). V was cut by 3 bases and J by 3 bases, with 11 bases left in between. The CDR3 bases are TGTGCCAGCAGCCATCACAGGGACGACACTGAAGCTTTCTTT. Protein sequence: CASSHHRDDTEAFF.

The V call is TRBV23-1, the J call TRBJ2-7; the D gene is possibly TRBD1 (5 bases). Being an ORF, TRBV23-1 has a function that is uncertain. The CDR3 has 16 residues. Between the trimmed V and J ends, which lost 2 bases and 6 bases, there was a span of 20 bases. The chain's CDR3 is CASSQGPHRSTTEQYF. In nucleotides, the CDR3 is TGCGCCAGCAGTCAAGGGCCCCACAGGAGCACGACCGAGCAGTACTTC.

The rearrangement uses TRBV12-3 or TRBV12-4 and TRBJ2-6; D may be TRBD1 (5 bases). With 11 bases removed from V and 0 bases from J, the gap between germline ends came to 17 bases. This CDR3 is built from 16 residues. CDR3 bases: TGTGCCGCTTCCGAAGGGGTCAACTCTGGGGCCAACGTCCTGACTTTC. Translated, it gives CAASEGVNSGANVLTF.

The chain employs TRBV27 and TRBJ1-3, with D maybe TRBD1 (6 bases). Looked up from germline, CDR1 is MNHEY and CDR2 is SMNVEV (reference sequence). The CDR3 covers 14 residues. V was cut by 6 bases and J by 1 base, with 10 bases left in between. The CDR3 DNA follows: TGTGCCAGCAGACAAGGGGGTTCTGGAAACACCATATATTTT. It is translated as CASRQGGSGNTIYF.

This clonotype was recorded a few times. This chain links TRBV20-1 with TRBJ1-1, with TRBD1 matching 7 bases. This CDR3 spans 13 amino acids. The V segment lost 5 bases and the J segment 0 bases; nucleotides outside the gene matches: 3. CDR1 and CDR2 (germline): DFQATT, SNEGSKA (reference sequence). CDR3 coding DNA: TGCAGTGCTGGGACAGCCATGAACACTGAAGCTTTCTTT. Its protein product is CSAGTAMNTEAFF.

This clonotype was counted between two and nine times. V is TRBV11-3 and J is TRBJ2-1, with D unresolved. There are 12 residues in the CDR3. Deletions cut 3 bases from V and 9 bases from J, with 9 bases between. The V gene's germline CDR1 is SGHNT and CDR2 YENEEA. The CDR3 reads CASSFDRGEQFF. In DNA form, the CDR3 reads TGTGCCAGCAGCTTCGACCGTGGTGAGCAGTTCTTC.